Below are 8 T cell receptor beta chains sequenced from a single sample in a study of T cell responses to AZD1222 COVID-19 vaccine. This table comes from immunoSEQ multiplex PCR, and its TCRdb copy is limited to in-frame clones, with some not included. Here the sample spans 100,000 or so clones, roughly nine tenths being singletons. The specimen comprised peripheral blood, sampled on day 0 of AZD1222 vaccination. The receptors come from an adult in good health.

A single count supports this clone. The rearrangement joins TRBV14 to TRBJ2-7, with 7 bases identical to TRBD1. Trimming at V came to 1 base and at J to 4 bases, leaving 7 bases not matched to a gene. Per germline, CDR1 SGHDN and CDR2 FVKESK. The CDR3 contains 15 residues. The CDR3 nucleotides read TGTGCCAGCAGCCAAGGACAGGGCGGGTTTTACGAGCAGTACTTC. As protein: CASSQGQGGFYEQYF.

The chain is built from TRBV5-1 and TRBJ1-1, with D possibly TRBD1 on 6 matching bases. In germline, CDR1 is SGHRS, CDR2 YFSETQ. Trimming cost V 0 bases and J 4 bases, with 10 bases left between them. This CDR3 is built from 14 residues. CDR3 bases: TGCGCCAGCAGCTTGGTGGGGGCGCGCACTGAAGCTTTCTTT. As protein: CASSLVGARTEAFF.

The chain uses TRBV7-8 and TRBJ1-1; no firm D call. The CDR3 consists of 13 residues. Trimming removed 4 bases at V and 5 bases at J, with 11 bases between. Per germline, CDR1 SGHVS and CDR2 FQNEAQ. CDR3 nucleotide sequence: TGTGCCAGCAGCTCAAAGCCGGGGACTGAAGCTTTCTTT. It translates to CASSSKPGTEAFF.

V gene TRBV7-9 combines with J gene TRBJ1-4; D is unclear. This CDR3 has 13 residues. The germline V gene encodes CDR1 SEHNR and CDR2 FQNEAQ (reference sequence). V was clipped by 2 bases and J by 5 bases, with 6 bases between them. CDR3: CASSLRQNEKLFF. The CDR3 region has the DNA TGTGCCAGCAGCTTACGACAAAATGAAAAACTGTTTTTT.

This chain connects TRBV6-2 or TRBV6-3 to TRBJ1-4, with 7 bases identical to TRBD1. Germline trimming cut 6 bases from V and 0 bases from J; bases unmatched to any gene: 7. The germline V gene has CDR1 MNHEY and CDR2 SVGEGT. The CDR3 totals 16 residues. The DNA of the CDR3 is TGTGCCAGCAGCTTCGGGACAGTCGCAACTAATGAAAAACTGTTTTTT. Amino acid sequence: CASSFGTVATNEKLFF.

The chain uses TRBV12-5 and TRBJ2-1; 10 nucleotides align to TRBD2. V lost 4 bases and J lost 7; bases outside the gene matches: 4. CDR1 and CDR2 from the germline V gene are LGHNT and FRNRAP. CDR3 length: 14 residues. The CDR3 coding sequence is TGTGCTAGTGGTTGGGGGACTAGCGTGAATGAGCAGTTCTTC. Translating gives CASGWGTSVNEQFF.

The J gene is TRBJ1-1, the V gene TRBV29-1; no firm D call. The germline V and J ends were trimmed by 2 bases and 5 bases, with 9 bases remaining between them. The CDR3 runs 12 residues. CDR1 SQVTM and CDR2 ANQGSEA come from the germline V gene. The CDR3 region has the DNA TGCAGCGTTGAAAAAGGTAGTACTGAAGCTTTCTTT. Translation gives CSVEKGSTEAFF.

The rearrangement uses TRBV28 and TRBJ1-5; D unresolved. The CDR3 has 11 amino acids. Germline CDR1 reads MDHEN; CDR2 reads SYDVKM. Trimming removed 4 bases at V and 5 bases at J, with 3 bases between. This CDR3 is CASSSYQPQHF. The CDR3 nucleotides are TGTGCCAGCAGTTCTTATCAGCCCCAGCATTTT.